One and the same sample provided the 31 T cell receptor beta chains below, sequenced in a study of beta chain features in type 1 diabetes. No antigen is known for these receptors. Every bit of the isolated RNA underwent reverse transcription, so sequencing read expressed TCRB transcripts. Profiled with immunoSEQ multiplex PCR; TCRdb holds only in-frame clones, not every one. The sample yields 200,000 to 300,000 clones, about 14% seen once. General observations from the study: Significant though moderate, a shortening of TCRB CDR3s appeared in all four CD4+ subsets of Type 1 diabetes patients.

Sequencing was done on a sample of naive CD4+ T cells from blood. Receptor source: a man aged 25 to 40 with type 1 diabetes.

The V gene is TRBV9, the J gene TRBJ2-7; 11 bases match TRBD2. V was clipped by 0 bases and J by 6 bases; unmatched bases: 5. Germline V gene sequence: CDR1 SGDLS, CDR2 YYNGEE. This CDR3 contains 15 residues. CDR3 nucleotide sequence: TGTGCCAGCAGCGTAGAGGGTAGCGGGAGGGTCGAGCAGTACTTC. This codes for CASSVEGSGRVEQYF.

This rearrangement joins TRBV30 to TRBJ2-3; D gene uncertain. The CDR3 spans 13 residues. V was trimmed by 4 bases and J by 2 bases, leaving 10 bases between them. From germline, CDR1 is GTSNPN and CDR2 SVGIG (reference sequence). The CDR3 loop is CAWTLGSTDTQYF. In DNA, the CDR3 is TGTGCCTGGACCCTCGGGTCCACAGATACGCAGTATTTT.

This clone came up a few times. The rearrangement joins TRBV7-9 to TRBJ2-7, with D uncertain. CDR3 length: 13 residues. Germline V CDR1 and CDR2: SEHNR, FQNEAQ (reference sequence). V was clipped by 3 bases and J by 2 bases, with 8 bases between them. CDR3 residues: CASSFQEPYEQYF. The CDR3 coding sequence is TGTGCCAGCAGCTTCCAGGAACCCTACGAGCAGTACTTC.

This clone turned up a few times. The chain uses TRBV5-6 and TRBJ1-5; D is perhaps TRBD1 (6 bases). This CDR3 is built from 13 residues. The V end was cut by 1 base, the J end by 7 bases, with 9 bases between. Germline V gene sequence: CDR1 SGHDT, CDR2 YYEEEE. The CDR3 DNA follows: TGTGCCAGCAGCTTGTCCAGGGGACAGCCCCAGCATTTT. Translated: CASSLSRGQPQHF.

The V and J genes are TRBV7-9 and TRBJ2-3, with 11 bases fitting TRBD2. Trimming removed 2 bases from V and 6 bases from J; junction bases left unmatched: 7. The CDR3 runs 16 residues. Germline values: CDR1 SEHNR, CDR2 FQNEAQ (reference sequence). CDR3 sequence: CASSLRASGRLDTQYF. The CDR3 DNA reads TGTGCCAGCAGCTTAAGGGCTAGCGGGAGGTTGGATACGCAGTATTTT.

A few counts support this clone. The gene calls are TRBV11-2 and TRBJ2-7, with 9 bases fitting TRBD2. The CDR3 consists of 16 residues. With 2 bases clipped from V and 1 base from J, the junction kept 6 bases outside the gene matches. Germline V gives CDR1 SGHAT, CDR2 FQNNGV. This CDR3 is CASSLWGTSSSYEQYF. CDR3 in DNA: TGTGCCAGCAGCTTATGGGGGACTAGCTCATCCTACGAGCAGTACTTC.

The chain is built from TRBV27 and TRBJ1-2; 7 nucleotides agree with TRBD1. CDR1 is MNHEY, CDR2 SMNVEV, per germline (reference sequence). Trimming cost V 7 bases and J 6 bases; bases outside gene matches: 8. The length of the CDR3 is 13 residues. The chain's CDR3 is CASKDQGGNGYTF. For the CDR3, the DNA is TGTGCCAGCAAAGACCAGGGGGGTAATGGCTACACCTTC.

This chain uses TRBV5-1 with TRBJ2-1, with TRBD1 identical over 9 bases. V was pared by 0 bases and J by 6 bases, with 4 bases of the junction left unmatched. Germline V lookup: CDR1 SGHRS, CDR2 YFSETQ. This CDR3 comprises 15 residues. CDR3 in DNA: TGCGCCAGCAGCTTGGATTGGGACAGGGTCAATGAGCAGTTCTTC. It codes for CASSLDWDRVNEQFF.

This clone appeared a few times. The rearrangement links TRBV2 to TRBJ2-5, with a tentative D call TRBD2 (7 bases). The length of the CDR3 is 14 residues. Trimming pared 9 bases from V and 5 bases from J, leaving 19 bases between. The germline V gene has CDR1 SNHLY and CDR2 FYNNEI. The CDR3 coding sequence is TGTGCCAGTGGGGGGGCGGTCCGAGGGGAGACCCAGTACTTC. Its translation is CASGGAVRGETQYF. Full variable domain (remainder filled in from reference TRBV2 and TRBJ2-5): EPEVTQTPSHQVTQMGQEVILRCVPISNHLYFYWYRQILGQKVEFLVSFYNNEISEKSEIFDDQFSVERPDGSNFTLKIRSTKLEDSAMYFCASGGAVRGETQYFGPGTRLLVL.

This clone came up once. V gene TRBV30 combines with J gene TRBJ2-3; a possible D gene is TRBD2 (6 bases). This CDR3 is built from 17 residues. The V end was cut by 2 bases, the J end by 4 bases, with 22 bases between. Germline V gene sequence: CDR1 GTSNPN, CDR2 SVGIG (reference sequence). The DNA for the CDR3 is TGTGCCTGGAGTCCTTCGGGACTCTCAGAAGTGCCAGATACGCAGTATTTT. The encoded protein is CAWSPSGLSEVPDTQYF.

This clone occurred a few times. The genes are TRBV5-1 and TRBJ2-3; maybe TRBD1 (6 bases). CDR1 and CDR2 from the germline V gene are SGHRS and YFSETQ. CDR3 length: 14 amino acids. Deletions cut 3 bases from V and 5 bases from J, with 13 bases between. The CDR3 bases are TGCGCCAGCAGCTCACAGGGCGCGGTAGATACGCAGTATTTT. This codes for CASSSQGAVDTQYF.

The CDR3 bases are TGTGCCAGCAGCGTAGGTCTAGCTCCATCAGATACGCAGTATTTT. This translates into CASSVGLAPSDTQYF. The V call is TRBV9, the J call TRBJ2-3; TRBD2 might be the D (5 bases). The CDR3 is 15 amino acids. CDR1 SGDLS and CDR2 YYNGEE come from the germline V gene. V lost 0 bases and J 4 bases, leaving 12 bases between the germline ends.

The CDR3 DNA sequence: TGTGCCAGCAGCGTAGGGCTTAACCAAGAGACCCAGTACTTC. Translated, it gives CASSVGLNQETQYF. The chain combines TRBV9 with TRBJ2-5; D is unresolved. The V gene's germline CDR1 is SGDLS and CDR2 YYNGEE. The CDR3 loop spans 14 amino acids. V shed 0 bases and J shed 0 bases, with 6 bases lying between them.

This clone was counted only a few times. CDR3 amino acids: CAWSVGQGAIAGELFF. In DNA, the CDR3 is TGTGCCTGGAGTGTAGGTCAGGGGGCCATTGCCGGGGAGCTGTTTTTT. The V gene is TRBV30, the J gene TRBJ2-2; 8 bases match TRBD1. The V gene's germline CDR1 is GTSNPN and CDR2 SVGIG (reference sequence). The CDR3 has 16 residues. The V segment lost 0 bases and the J segment 6 bases; nucleotides outside the gene matches: 9.

This clone turned up a few times. The J gene is TRBJ1-5, the V gene TRBV15; 9 positions agree with TRBD1. Per germline, CDR1 LNHNV and CDR2 YYDKDF (reference sequence). The length of the CDR3 is 15 residues. J lost 3 bases, V lost 4 bases, and 4 bases had no gene match. This chain's CDR3 is CATSTRDRVNQPQHF. The CDR3 bases are TGTGCCACCAGCACTCGGGACAGGGTCAATCAGCCCCAGCATTTT.

In this sample, this clone turned up a few times. The genes are TRBV5-1 and TRBJ2-3; D is uncertain. V lost 0 bases and J 1 base, leaving 12 bases between the germline ends. Germline V lookup: CDR1 SGHRS, CDR2 YFSETQ. CDR3 length: 16 amino acids. The CDR3 protein is CASSLGVNRGTDTQYF. The CDR3 coding sequence is TGCGCCAGCAGCTTGGGGGTAAATCGGGGCACAGATACGCAGTATTTT.

This clone has more than one count but fewer than ten. The chain has TRBV5-1 and TRBJ1-1; D perhaps matches TRBD1 (6 bases). The CDR3 is made up of 15 amino acids. The V end lost 4 bases, the J end lost 1 base, and 14 bases lay between the germline ends. Germline V gene sequence: CDR1 SGHRS, CDR2 YFSETQ. In DNA, the CDR3 is TGCGCCAGCAGCCGACAAACAGGGCCGAACACTGAAGCTTTCTTT. Translation: CASSRQTGPNTEAFF.

Notes on this clone: The sample carries other DNA sequences with the same CDR3. This rearrangement joins TRBV7-2 to TRBJ1-2, with 7 bases that match TRBD1. The V segment lost 1 base and the J segment 2 bases; nucleotides outside the gene matches: 1. This CDR3 region has 14 residues. Germline CDR1 reads SGHTA; CDR2 reads FQGNSA. CDR3 residues: CASSLGQGNYGYTF. The CDR3 DNA follows: TGTGCCAGCAGCTTAGGACAGGGCAACTATGGCTACACCTTC.

DNA for the CDR3: TGCGCCAGCAGCTTCGGGTCCACGGTGGAGACCCAGTACTTC. Encoded protein: CASSFGSTVETQYF. The chain couples TRBV5-1 to TRBJ2-5; no clear D. This CDR3 is built from 14 residues. Germline CDR1 is SGHRS and CDR2 is YFSETQ. V shed 2 bases and J shed 5 bases, with 13 bases lying between them.

The rearrangement links TRBV2 to TRBJ2-3; D ambiguous. Between the trimmed V and J ends, which lost 4 bases and 3 bases, there was a span of 2 bases. This CDR3 spans 11 amino acids. Germline V gives CDR1 SNHLY, CDR2 FYNNEI. The CDR3 is CASSATDTQYF. As DNA, the CDR3 is TGTGCCAGCAGTGCGACAGATACGCAGTATTTT. Combining the CDR3 with reference TRBV2 and TRBJ2-3 gives the whole variable domain EPEVTQTPSHQVTQMGQEVILRCVPISNHLYFYWYRQILGQKVEFLVSFYNNEISEKSEIFDDQFSVERPDGSNFTLKIRSTKLEDSAMYFCASSATDTQYFGPGTRLTVL.

This clone was counted between two and nine times. This chain joins TRBV5-1 and TRBJ2-7; D gene unclear. V was shortened by 7 bases and J by 4 bases, with 18 bases between the two germline ends. This CDR3 region has 14 residues. Looked up from germline, CDR1 is SGHRS and CDR2 is YFSETQ. CDR3 coding DNA: TGCGCCAGCCGGTCGGAGATCGGCACGTACGAGCAGTACTTC. Its translation is CASRSEIGTYEQYF.

V gene TRBV30 combines with J gene TRBJ2-5, with D maybe TRBD2 (6 bases). CDR3 size: 12 residues. V was cut by 3 bases and J by 4 bases, with 9 bases left in between. The germline V gene has CDR1 GTSNPN and CDR2 SVGIG (reference sequence). Here the CDR3 DNA reads TGTGCCTGGAGAGTGGGAGGAGAGACCCAGTACTTC. This encodes CAWRVGGETQYF.

The chain uses TRBV5-1 and TRBJ2-2; TRBD2 agrees at 7 bases. Germline assignment: CDR1 SGHRS and CDR2 YFSETQ. The CDR3 length is 16 residues. The trim removed 1 base at V and 4 bases at J, leaving 7 bases unmatched. The chain's CDR3 is CASSLRGGSVTGELFF. For the CDR3, the DNA is TGCGCCAGCAGCTTGCGGGGCGGGAGTGTCACCGGGGAGCTGTTTTTT.

The rearrangement joins TRBV11-2 to TRBJ2-5; 8 bases align to TRBD1. V was pared by 5 bases and J by 2 bases, with 13 bases of the junction left unmatched. The CDR3 loop spans 17 amino acids. Germline CDR1 reads SGHAT; CDR2 reads FQNNGV. CDR3 sequence: CASSIVGGQGLQETQYF. The CDR3 bases are TGTGCCAGCAGCATAGTAGGAGGACAGGGACTTCAAGAGACCCAGTACTTC.

The chain carries TRBV6-5 and TRBJ2-1; D unclear. V gave up 2 bases and J gave up 6 bases, with 2 bases separating them. Germline assignment: CDR1 MNHEY and CDR2 SVGAGI. The CDR3 has 11 amino acids. The DNA for the CDR3 is TGTGCCAGCAGTTACCTCAATGAGCAGTTCTTC. Protein product: CASSYLNEQFF.

The CDR3 is CASRRRQEAFF. As DNA, the CDR3 is TGTGCCAGCAGAAGGAGACAGGAAGCTTTCTTT. The J gene is TRBJ1-1, the V gene TRBV6-5; a weak D match, TRBD1 (5 bases). The V gene lost 6 bases and the J gene lost 8 bases, with 10 bases spanning the gap. The germline V gene has CDR1 MNHEY and CDR2 SVGAGI. The CDR3 is 11 residues long.

The genes are TRBV5-1 and TRBJ1-1, with a weak D call TRBD1 (5 bases). This CDR3 has 16 residues. The germline CDR1 and CDR2 sequences are SGHRS and YFSETQ. Trimming took 1 base from V and 4 from J, leaving 17 bases between them. Here the CDR3 reads CASSLMRDAGATEAFF. The CDR3 DNA follows: TGCGCCAGCAGCTTGATGCGGGACGCCGGGGCCACTGAAGCTTTCTTT. Full variable domain (rest looked up from reference TRBV5-1 and TRBJ1-1): KAGVTQTPRYLIKTRGQQVTLSCSPISGHRSVSWYQQTPGQGLQFLFEYFSETQRNKGNFPGRFSGRQFSNSRSEMNVSTLELGDSALYLCASSLMRDAGATEAFFGQGTRLTVV.

The rearrangement links TRBV11-2 to TRBJ2-7; no definite D call. This CDR3 region has 15 residues. The ends were cut back, 0 bases at V and 3 bases at J, with 12 bases in the middle. Per germline, CDR1 SGHAT and CDR2 FQNNGV. CDR3 bases: TGTGCCAGCAGCTTAGATCGTGAATTACTCTACGAGCAGTACTTC. Amino acids: CASSLDRELLYEQYF.

This clone was counted a few times. The chain is built from TRBV6-1 and TRBJ2-5, with a tentative D call TRBD2 (6 bases). V lost 4 bases, J lost 1 base, and 13 bases lay in between. Looked up from germline, CDR1 is MNHNS and CDR2 is SASEGT. The CDR3 runs to 15 residues. CDR3 coding DNA: TGTGCCAGCAGTGTCACTGTGGGGGGCCAAGAGACCCAGTACTTC. Encoded protein: CASSVTVGGQETQYF.

This clone has only a few counts. This chain's CDR3 is CSATRTYEQYF. CDR3 in DNA: TGCAGTGCTACCAGGACCTACGAGCAGTACTTC. The chain combines TRBV20-1 with TRBJ2-7; the D is unclear. CDR3 length: 11 residues. V was trimmed by 4 bases and J by 2 bases, leaving 6 bases between them. Germline V lookup: CDR1 DFQATT, CDR2 SNEGSKA (reference sequence).

This clone was seen a few times. J is TRBJ2-3 and V is TRBV6-5; 7 bases are a match to TRBD1. Unmatched junction bases numbered 2, after V lost 5 bases and J lost 3 bases. The germline gives CDR1 MNHEY, CDR2 SVGAGI. The CDR3 totals 13 residues. The CDR3 loop is CASSRDRTDTQYF. The CDR3, as DNA: TGTGCCAGCAGTCGGGACAGAACAGATACGCAGTATTTT.